This T cell receptor (beta chain) was profiled in a study of blood T cell repertoires in COVID-19 (dated by TCRdb to about 2020). About the study as a whole: The collaborator samples originated in the United States, Italy and Spain and spanned the acute and convalescent phases of COVID-19. The repertoires were released in a freely available public database intended as a resource for research on the immune response to SARS-CoV-2. Deeply sampled blood TCRbeta repertoires from subjects exposed to, actively infected with, or recovered from COVID-19 were included in the dataset. The sample metadata nearly always contained a de-identified subject ID, COVID-19 status, age in years and sex. Where HLA class I and class II types were available, the types were taken from metadata supplied by the sample provider, not from assay-based typing. Samples came from the ongoing ImmuneRACE study (first 160 participants) plus 1,254 subjects from 6 global collaborators. The material from the prospective study consisted of cDNA or gDNA derived from T cells, B-cell-depleted T cells, or PBMCs.

As regards this clone: Its recognized antigen is unknown. Nothing much larger sits one base from this clone, and base qualities are not available.

Collaborating institutions collected whole blood in K2EDTA tubes following their own protocols. For TCRbeta analysis, collaborator samples were shipped as frozen whole blood, as isolated PBMCs, or as DNA extracted from either sample type. A distance of 13 bases separates the germline ends of V and J, which lose 7 bases and 6 bases respectively. Reading from cysteine to phenylalanine, the CDR3 counts 12 amino acids. Only CDR3 DNA is held: 36 bases, read in frame from base 1. Reading the germline V gene (reference sequence) gives CDR1 GTSNPN and CDR2 SVGIG. Broader findings and caveats from the paper: How much clinical and demographic metadata was included differed by source and by participant, and the metadata was provided uncurated.

TCRbeta CDR3 regions were amplified from genomic DNA by means of the immunoSEQ Assay, a bias-controlled multiplex PCR. In the source study's methods: Within the assay, amplification of reference gene primers was used to estimate how many nucleated cells each sample contained. To quantify the absolute abundance of each unique TCRbeta CDR3 rearrangement, sequence reads were collapsed and filtered. For each sample, productive Simpson clonality was calculated by taking the square root of Simpson's diversity index across productive rearrangements. TCRdb stores this immuneACCESS table with in-frame sequences only. Part of the clones is absent; in the studies checked, under half of the shortfall reflects unresolved V genes, and no reason is known for the rest. V, J and clone size are taken as reported in that table, and D and trimming were inferred from the DNA itself. The sample yields around 230,000 clones; 88% were counted once. The top ten constitute approximately 0.69% of the sample.

The specimen was peripheral blood. This receptor was identified in a man in his forties or fifties with acute or convalescent COVID-19. The chain couples TRBV30 to TRBJ1-3; TRBD1 could be the D gene, as 6 bases match. The CDR3 region reads CAFGQLENTIYF. In nucleotide form, the sequence is TGTGCCTTTGGACAGCTGGAAAACACCATATATTTT.